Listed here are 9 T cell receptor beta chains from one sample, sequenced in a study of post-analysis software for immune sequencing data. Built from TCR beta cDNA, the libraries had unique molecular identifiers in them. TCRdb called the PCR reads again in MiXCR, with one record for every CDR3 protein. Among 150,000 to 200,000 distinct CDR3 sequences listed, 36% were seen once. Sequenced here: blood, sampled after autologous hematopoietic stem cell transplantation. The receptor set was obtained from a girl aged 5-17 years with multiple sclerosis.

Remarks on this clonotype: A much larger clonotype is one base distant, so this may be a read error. The CDR3 is CASSVDHGTDTQYF. The CDR3 DNA follows: TGCGCCAGCAGCGTGGACCATGGCACAGATACGCAGTATTTT. The chain joins TRBV5-1 to TRBJ2-3; D is ambiguous. Per germline, CDR1 SGHRS and CDR2 YFSETQ. V was clipped by 4 bases and J by 1 base, with 10 bases between them. The length of the CDR3 is 14 residues.

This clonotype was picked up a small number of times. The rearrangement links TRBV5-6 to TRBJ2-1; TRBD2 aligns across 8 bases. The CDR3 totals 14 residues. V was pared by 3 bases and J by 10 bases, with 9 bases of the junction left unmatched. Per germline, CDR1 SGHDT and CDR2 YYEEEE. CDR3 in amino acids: CASSSGTRGGEQFF. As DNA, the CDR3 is TGTGCCAGCAGCTCCGGGACTAGGGGTGGGGAGCAGTTCTTC.

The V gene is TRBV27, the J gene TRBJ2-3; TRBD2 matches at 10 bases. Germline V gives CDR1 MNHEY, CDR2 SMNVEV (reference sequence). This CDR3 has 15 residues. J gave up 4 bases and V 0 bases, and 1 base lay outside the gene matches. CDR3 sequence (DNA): TGTGCCAGCAGTTTATCGAGCGGGGGGGCAGATACGCAGTATTTT. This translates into CASSLSSGGADTQYF.

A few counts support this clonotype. This CDR3 is CSVKQGYTQYF. DNA of the CDR3: TGCAGTGTGAAACAGGGATATACGCAGTATTTT. The chain combines TRBV20-1 with TRBJ2-3; possibly TRBD1 for D (6 bases). The V end lost 7 bases, the J end lost 7 bases, and 12 bases lay between the germline ends. Germline assignment: CDR1 DFQATT and CDR2 SNEGSKA (reference sequence). This CDR3 is 11 amino acids long.

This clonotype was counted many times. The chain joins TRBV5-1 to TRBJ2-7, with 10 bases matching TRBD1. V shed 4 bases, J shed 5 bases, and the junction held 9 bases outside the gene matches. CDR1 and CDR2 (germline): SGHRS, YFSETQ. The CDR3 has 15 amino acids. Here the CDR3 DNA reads TGCGCCAGCAGCCGACTGGGGACAGGGGTTGACGAGCAGTACTTC. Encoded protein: CASSRLGTGVDEQYF. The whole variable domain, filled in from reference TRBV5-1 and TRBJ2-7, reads KAGVTQTPRYLIKTRGQQVTLSCSPISGHRSVSWYQQTPGQGLQFLFEYFSETQRNKGNFPGRFSGRQFSNSRSEMNVSTLELGDSALYLCASSRLGTGVDEQYFGPGTRLTVT.

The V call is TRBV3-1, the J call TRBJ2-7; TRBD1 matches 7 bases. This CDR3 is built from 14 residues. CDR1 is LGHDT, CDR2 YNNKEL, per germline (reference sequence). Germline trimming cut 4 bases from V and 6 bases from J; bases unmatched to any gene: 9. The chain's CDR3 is CASSRGQQQVEQYF. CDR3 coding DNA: TGTGCCAGCAGCCGGGGACAGCAACAGGTCGAGCAGTACTTC.

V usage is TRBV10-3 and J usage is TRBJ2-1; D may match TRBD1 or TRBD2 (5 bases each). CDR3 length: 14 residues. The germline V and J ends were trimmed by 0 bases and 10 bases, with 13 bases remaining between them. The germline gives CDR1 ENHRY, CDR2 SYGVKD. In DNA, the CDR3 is TGTGCCATCAGTGAGTCGATGGACTGGGACGAGCAGTTCTTC. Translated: CAISESMDWDEQFF.

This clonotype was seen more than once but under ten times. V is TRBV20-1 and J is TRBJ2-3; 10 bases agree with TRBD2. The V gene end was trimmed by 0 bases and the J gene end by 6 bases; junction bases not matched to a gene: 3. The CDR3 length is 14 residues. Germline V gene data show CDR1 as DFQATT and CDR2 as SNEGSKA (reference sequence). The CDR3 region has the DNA TGCAGTGCTAGAGAGGGACTAGCGAGGGATACGCAGTATTTT. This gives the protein CSAREGLARDTQYF.

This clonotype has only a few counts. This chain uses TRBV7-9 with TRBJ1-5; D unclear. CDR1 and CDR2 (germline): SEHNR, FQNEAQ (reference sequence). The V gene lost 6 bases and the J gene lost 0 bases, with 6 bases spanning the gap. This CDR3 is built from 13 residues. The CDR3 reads CASSPNSNQPQHF. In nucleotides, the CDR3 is TGTGCCAGCAGTCCCAATAGCAATCAGCCCCAGCATTTT.